The source of this TCR delta chain is a study of delta chains in infants with herpesvirus infections. Reverse transcription of PBMC RNA used primers specific for the gamma and delta chains. TCRdb applied CATT to the RT-PCR reads for clone calling. The top ten hold less than 6% of the sample, which has about a thousand delta-chain clones, around 10% seen once. This clone qualifies as large. Losses at the gene ends were 0 bases for V and 0 bases for J; bases not matched to a gene: 7. Germline-derived CDR1 and CDR2 are TSWWSYY and QGS. The CDR3 runs to 17 residues. The V call is TRDV1, the J call TRDJ1, with 7 bases lining up with TRDD3. The sequenced sample was peripheral blood, obtained at time point 2 of longitudinal follow-up. This clonotype originated in a human donor who was a Ugandan infant, either HIV-exposed or HIV-unexposed (not recorded which). The CDR3 reads CALGELSWGAYTDKLIF. Here the CDR3 DNA reads TGTGCTCTTGGGGAACTTAGCTGGGGGGCCTACACCGATAAACTCATCTTT.